Included here is one T cell receptor (beta chain) sequence, with context. This record belongs to a study of blood T cell repertoires in COVID-19. Study background: Donors in the United States, Italy and Spain gave samples during acute or convalescent COVID-19. PBMCs, B-cell-depleted T cells, or T cells provided the cDNA or gDNA that made up the material.

V was pared by 0 bases and J by 1 base, with 9 bases between. Germline CDR1 and CDR2: MNHEY and SVGAGI. CDR3 size: 15 residues. The method was immunoSEQ multiplex PCR; TCRdb's version includes in-frame clones alone and lacks a portion of them. The sample shows fewer than 250,000 clones, around four fifths of them seen only once. The chain has TRBV6-5 and TRBJ1-2; D unclear. Sequences were obtained from peripheral blood. This receptor was obtained from an older woman with active or convalescent COVID-19. CDR3 loop: CASSYSMGVNYGYTF. CDR3 bases: TGTGCCAGCAGTTACTCGATGGGCGTTAACTATGGCTACACCTTC.